Each of the 14 T cell receptor beta chains below was sequenced from the same sample in a study of blood T cell repertoires in COVID-19. Method: immunoSEQ multiplex PCR; TCRdb's copy keeps in-frame clones and lacks some. The sample shows approximately 50,000 clones, 86% of them seen only once. What was sequenced was peripheral blood. All receptors derive from a human donor in a cohort sampled during active COVID-19.

The gene calls are TRBV3-1 (or the pseudogene TRBV3-2) and TRBJ1-1, with D unresolved. Trimming shortened V by 4 bases and J by 0 bases, and 9 bases separated the two germline ends. This CDR3 is 14 amino acids long. Per germline, CDR1 LGHDT and CDR2 YNNKEL (reference sequence). CDR3 residues: CASSRASVNTEAFF. The DNA of the CDR3 is TGTGCCAGCAGCCGTGCCTCAGTGAACACTGAAGCTTTCTTT.

The chain employs TRBV9 and TRBJ2-3, with 8 bases identical to TRBD2. Per germline, CDR1 SGDLS and CDR2 YYNGEE. The CDR3 loop spans 17 amino acids. J was trimmed by 1 base and V by 3 bases; bases with no gene match: 10. The CDR3: CASSAALRGERTDTQYF. Here the CDR3 DNA reads TGTGCCAGCAGCGCCGCCCTGCGGGGGGAGCGCACAGATACGCAGTATTTT.

This chain uses TRBV27 with TRBJ2-2, with D tentatively TRBD1 (5 bases). Trimming took 5 bases from V and 3 from J, leaving 25 bases between them. The CDR3 loop spans 19 amino acids. CDR1 and CDR2 from the germline V gene are MNHEY and SMNVEV (reference sequence). CDR3 region: CASSPRLMGQGSYTGELFF. The CDR3 DNA reads as TGTGCCAGCAGTCCCCGGTTGATGGGGCAGGGCAGCTACACCGGGGAGCTGTTTTTT.

The gene calls are TRBV21-1 and TRBJ2-7; the DNA was not used to check the table's D call, TRBD1. TRBV21-1 is given as a pseudogene. The CDR3 totals 15 residues. The DNA of the CDR3 is TGTGCCAGCAGCAAAGGGAAGACAACGTCCTACGAGCAGTACTTC. Translating gives CASSKGKTTSYEQYF.

The sample holds a few counts of this clone. V gene TRBV7-2 combines with J gene TRBJ2-3; maybe TRBD2 (7 bases). V was cut by 2 bases and J by 2 bases, with 14 bases left in between. The CDR3 is 16 amino acids. The germline V gene has CDR1 SGHTA and CDR2 FQGNSA. The CDR3 loop reads CASSLNRGAPTDTQYF. The CDR3, as DNA: TGTGCCAGCAGCTTAAACCGGGGGGCCCCCACAGATACGCAGTATTTT.

CDR3 coding DNA: TGCGCCAGCAGTGTCGGACTAGCGGGAGGGGCTGAGCAGTTCTTC. It translates to CASSVGLAGGAEQFF. The chain combines TRBV10-1 with TRBJ2-1, with TRBD2 identical over 15 bases. With V trimmed by 4 bases and J by 9 bases, 4 bases remained unmatched. Germline-derived CDR1 and CDR2 are WNHNN and SYGVQD (reference sequence). This CDR3 comprises 15 residues.

The chain links TRBV27 to TRBJ1-1, with 8 bases identical to TRBD1. V was clipped by 7 bases and J by 3 bases; unmatched bases: 7. The CDR3 consists of 14 residues. Germline-derived CDR1 and CDR2 are MNHEY and SMNVEV (reference sequence). In DNA form, the CDR3 reads TGTGCCAGCAATAGACAGGGGTCGGACACTGAAGCTTTCTTT. It yields the protein CASNRQGSDTEAFF.

This chain uses TRBV5-6 with TRBJ1-6, with D unclear. CDR3 size: 14 residues. Germline V gene data show CDR1 as SGHDT and CDR2 as YYEEEE. Deletions cut 0 bases from V and 8 bases from J, with 9 bases between. The CDR3 reads CASSLGDKHSPLHF. In nucleotides, the CDR3 is TGTGCCAGCAGCTTGGGAGACAAACATTCACCCCTCCACTTT.

J is TRBJ2-7 and V is TRBV4-2, with TRBD1 matching 7 bases. This CDR3 has 16 amino acids. The trim removed 0 bases at V and 3 bases at J, leaving 8 bases unmatched. CDR1 and CDR2 from the germline V gene are LGHNA and YNFKEQ. CDR3 loop: CASSQEFTGQYYEQYF. CDR3 DNA sequence: TGTGCCAGCAGCCAAGAATTCACGGGACAGTACTACGAGCAGTACTTC.

This chain links TRBV6-6 with TRBJ2-7; 7 nucleotides align to TRBD2. CDR3 size: 13 residues. The germline V gene has CDR1 MNHNY and CDR2 SVGAGI (reference sequence). With 5 bases clipped from V and 1 base from J, the junction kept 2 bases outside the gene matches. CDR3 bases: TGTGCCAGCAGTCGGGGAGGGTCCTACGAGCAGTACTTC. Translation: CASSRGGSYEQYF.

This clone has more than one count but fewer than ten. The genes are TRBV6-5 and TRBJ1-2; TRBD1 agrees at 10 bases. Germline V lookup: CDR1 MNHEY, CDR2 SVGAGI. J gave up 6 bases and V 5 bases, and 6 bases lay outside the gene matches. The CDR3 extends over 14 amino acids. As DNA, the CDR3 is TGTGCCAGCAGTCGCCGGGACAGGGGCAATGGCTACACCTTC. Translating gives CASSRRDRGNGYTF.

The chain is built from TRBV19 and TRBJ1-2; TRBD1 aligns across 12 bases. Unmatched junction bases numbered 8, after V lost 2 bases and J lost 4 bases. The CDR3 is 17 residues long. Germline values: CDR1 LNHDA, CDR2 SQIVND (reference sequence). CDR3 coding DNA: TGTGCCAGTAGTATATCCGGGACAGGGGGCCCGGGCTATGGCTACACCTTC. This codes for CASSISGTGGPGYGYTF.

The chain couples TRBV7-2 to TRBJ1-1; tentative D call: TRBD1 (6 bases). The CDR3 sequence is 15 residues long. CDR1 and CDR2 from the germline V gene are SGHTA and FQGNSA. The V end lost 6 bases, the J end lost 3 bases, and 17 bases lay between the germline ends. CDR3 in amino acids: CASRGTVTGHTEAFF. The DNA of the CDR3 is TGTGCCAGCAGAGGGACCGTAACAGGGCACACTGAAGCTTTCTTT.

This clone showed up just a few times. This rearrangement joins TRBV6-5 to TRBJ2-2, with 8 nucleotides matching TRBD2. J gave up 4 bases and V 7 bases, and 8 bases lay outside the gene matches. Germline CDR1 MNHEY, CDR2 SVGAGI. The CDR3 has 15 residues. The CDR3 DNA follows: TGTGCCAGCAAGCCAGCGGGAGCGGGCACCGGGGAGCTGTTTTTT. Its translation is CASKPAGAGTGELFF.